The 20 T cell receptor beta chains given below trace back to one sample, sequenced in a study of monozygotic twins with inflammatory bowel disease. Using the 5' RACE reads, TCRdb records one entry per CDR3 protein without DNA. The sample table includes more than 300,000 distinct CDR3 sequences. Sequencing used blood. All receptors come from a human donor with ulcerative colitis or Crohn's disease, or a healthy co-twin of an affected twin (not recorded which).

CDR3 sequence reads: CAWSRLGLSTDTQYF. The chain employs TRBV30 and TRBJ2-3; TCRdb reports TRBD2, a call that lacks DNA to check it against. Looked up from germline, CDR1 is GTSNPN and CDR2 is SVGIG (reference sequence). The CDR3 totals 15 residues.

The chain recombines TRBV6-1 with TRBJ1-2. Germline-derived CDR1 and CDR2 are MNHNS and SASEGT. This CDR3 region has 14 residues. CDR3: CASSEGRANYGYTF.

This chain links TRBV4-2 with TRBJ1-1. The CDR3 has 16 amino acids. The germline V gene encodes CDR1 LGHNA and CDR2 YNFKEQ. CDR3 amino acids: CASSQELTLSGGEAFF.

The chain has TRBV28 and TRBJ2-5; TCRdb outputs TRBD1, but without DNA this stays unchecked. CDR1 is MDHEN and CDR2 is SYDVKM in the germline V gene. The CDR3 contains 12 residues. The CDR3 reads CASTDSQETQYF.

This chain uses TRBV5-1 with TRBJ2-1; TCRdb reports TRBD1, a call that lacks DNA to check it against. This CDR3 is 15 amino acids long. Looked up from germline, CDR1 is SGHRS and CDR2 is YFSETQ. The CDR3: CASSLLTGDNNEQFF.

This chain joins TRBV4-2 and TRBJ2-7. Per the germline V gene, CDR1 is LGHNA and CDR2 is YNFKEQ. The CDR3 has 15 residues. CDR3 in amino acids: CASSQEYRESYEQYF.

The rearrangement uses TRBV11-1 and TRBJ2-7; TCRdb names TRBD2, which stays unverified in the absence of DNA. CDR3 length equals 20 residues. Germline lookup yields CDR1 SGHAT and CDR2 FQDESV (reference sequence). The CDR3 sequence: CASILTLGGGSGGLTYEQYF.

The chain carries TRBV19 and TRBJ2-3; the TCRdb D gene call, TRBD1, has no DNA to confirm it. CDR3 length: 14 amino acids. Germline CDR1 LNHDA, CDR2 SQIVND (reference sequence). CDR3 sequence reads: CATTGTGVIDTQYF.

This sequence joins TRBV20-1 and TRBJ2-3. The CDR3 runs 11 residues. Germline loops: CDR1 DFQATT, CDR2 SNEGSKA (reference sequence). The CDR3 reads CSPADTDTQYF.

The V and J genes are TRBV5-1 and TRBJ2-7; TCRdb indicates TRBD2, and absent DNA this call remains unverified. CDR1 SGHRS and CDR2 YFSETQ come from the germline V gene. The CDR3 totals 15 residues. CDR3 loop: CASSSGSSGLDEQYF.

The chain carries TRBV2 and TRBJ2-2; lacking DNA, the TRBD2 call made by TCRdb goes unchecked. The CDR3 is 17 residues long. Looked up from germline, CDR1 is SNHLY and CDR2 is FYNNEI. The CDR3 protein is CASSEARAGGLLRELFF.

The rearrangement joins TRBV12-3 or TRBV12-4 to TRBJ2-7; TCRdb outputs TRBD1, but without DNA this stays unchecked. This CDR3 is 14 amino acids long. The CDR3 loop is CASRSRQGPHEQYF.

V is TRBV5-4 and J is TRBJ2-7; TCRdb picks TRBD1, but there is no DNA to check that call. The CDR3 extends over 16 amino acids. The germline gives CDR1 SGHNT, CDR2 YYREEE (reference sequence). CDR3 sequence reads: CASSYPGTGSSYEQYF.

This chain uses TRBV7-2 with TRBJ2-7; the D call of TRBD2 rests on TCRdb alone, since no DNA is present to check it. This CDR3 is built from 16 residues. CDR1 is SGHTA and CDR2 is FQGNSA in the germline V gene. The CDR3 here is CASSRLAGGLSYEQYF.

The chain has TRBV20-1 and TRBJ2-7. Germline V CDR1 and CDR2: DFQATT, SNEGSKA (reference sequence). The CDR3 runs to 12 residues. CDR3: CSATPTVGEQYF.

The chain has TRBV12-3 or TRBV12-4 and TRBJ1-5; with no DNA, the TCRdb D assignment of TRBD1 cannot be verified. The CDR3 has 13 residues. The CDR3 sequence is CASNRGGNQPQHF.

CDR3 sequence: CASSLTGVSSQPQHF. V usage is TRBV7-9 and J usage is TRBJ1-5; TCRdb selects TRBD1, and the lack of DNA leaves this call unchecked. This CDR3 is 15 amino acids long. Germline-derived CDR1 and CDR2 are SEHNR and FQNEAQ (reference sequence).

The gene calls are TRBV5-1 and TRBJ1-6; TCRdb picks TRBD1, but there is no DNA to check that call. Germline CDR1 reads SGHRS; CDR2 reads YFSETQ. The CDR3 runs to 20 residues. The CDR3 region is CASSLGGSGHLSSYNSPLHF.

The rearrangement uses TRBV20-1 and TRBJ1-2; TCRdb returns TRBD1, unconfirmable since there is no DNA. The CDR3 consists of 13 residues. Germline CDR1 reads DFQATT; CDR2 reads SNEGSKA (reference sequence). CDR3 amino acids: CSASPPGSYGYTF.

This rearrangement joins TRBV28 to TRBJ2-6; lacking DNA, the TRBD1 call made by TCRdb goes unchecked. There are 21 residues in the CDR3. The V gene's germline CDR1 is MDHEN and CDR2 SYDVKM. CDR3 sequence reads: CASSFMEARGLLDSGANVLTF.